The 14 T cell receptor beta chains given below trace back to one sample, sequenced in a study of blood T cell repertoires in COVID-19. Measured with immunoSEQ multiplex PCR; TCRdb has only the in-frame clones, and not every one. This table has hundreds of thousands of clones, 70% to 90% appearing once. Material for sequencing was peripheral blood. The receptors here all came from a woman in her sixties or seventies with COVID-19, enrolled during active disease.

The chain uses TRBV5-5 and TRBJ2-7, with D unclear. The V end was cut by 4 bases, the J end by 2 bases, with 7 bases between. CDR3 length equals 12 residues. Germline V gives CDR1 SGHKS, CDR2 YYEKEE (reference sequence). CDR3 protein: CASSLLTYEQYF. The DNA of the CDR3 is TGTGCCAGCAGCCTATTGACCTACGAGCAGTACTTC.

The chain is built from TRBV10-3 and TRBJ1-1; 9 bases align to TRBD1. V was pared by 4 bases and J by 3 bases, with 6 bases of the junction left unmatched. There are 15 residues in the CDR3. In germline, CDR1 is ENHRY, CDR2 SYGVKD. The CDR3 DNA sequence: TGTGCCATCAGTGCCGGGACAGGGATGGACACTGAAGCTTTCTTT. This gives the protein CAISAGTGMDTEAFF.

The V gene is TRBV6-5, the J gene TRBJ2-7, with a tentative D call TRBD1 (6 bases). The CDR3 has 12 residues. The germline V gene encodes CDR1 MNHEY and CDR2 SVGAGI. Deletions cut 11 bases from V and 3 bases from J, with 14 bases between. CDR3 bases: TGTGCCTCAAAACAGGGTATCTACGAGCAGTACTTC. The encoded protein is CASKQGIYEQYF.

The CDR3 DNA reads as TGCGCCAGCAGCTTCTATTCAGACATGAACACTGAAGCTTTCTTT. Its protein product is CASSFYSDMNTEAFF. The chain carries TRBV5-1 and TRBJ1-1; unclear D gene. The CDR3 extends over 15 amino acids. Trimming pared 2 bases from V and 0 bases from J, leaving 11 bases between. In germline, CDR1 is SGHRS, CDR2 YFSETQ. Full variable domain (rest looked up from reference TRBV5-1 and TRBJ1-1): KAGVTQTPRYLIKTRGQQVTLSCSPISGHRSVSWYQQTPGQGLQFLFEYFSETQRNKGNFPGRFSGRQFSNSRSEMNVSTLELGDSALYLCASSFYSDMNTEAFFGQGTRLTVV.

This chain joins TRBV9 and TRBJ2-7; 12 bases map to TRBD1. CDR1 is SGDLS, CDR2 YYNGEE, per germline. The CDR3 contains 15 residues. Trimming took 2 bases from V and 7 from J; bases not matched to a gene: 7. CDR3 DNA: TGTGCCAGCAGCGTTACGGGACAGGGGGCTGGGGAGCAGTACTTC. Protein: CASSVTGQGAGEQYF.

The chain couples TRBV28 to TRBJ2-7; 7 positions agree with TRBD2. This CDR3 has 16 amino acids. CDR1 and CDR2 from the germline V gene are MDHEN and SYDVKM. Trimming removed 1 base from V and 3 bases from J; junction bases left unmatched: 9. CDR3 sequence reads: CASSLLSGGNIYEQYF. CDR3 sequence (DNA): TGTGCCAGCAGTTTATTGTCGGGGGGAAATATCTACGAGCAGTACTTC.

The genes are TRBV5-5 and TRBJ1-5; D is unclear. V gave up 0 bases and J gave up 6 bases, with 16 bases separating them. The length of the CDR3 is 16 residues. The germline V gene has CDR1 SGHKS and CDR2 YYEKEE (reference sequence). Here the CDR3 reads CASSLGYPQQLQPQHF. In DNA, the CDR3 is TGTGCCAGCAGCTTGGGGTACCCCCAACAGCTTCAGCCCCAGCATTTT. The whole variable domain, filled in from reference TRBV5-5 and TRBJ1-5, reads DAGVTQSPTHLIKTRGQQVTLRCSPISGHKSVSWYQQVLGQGPQFIFQYYEKEERGRGNFPDRFSARQFPNYSSELNVNALLLGDSALYLCASSLGYPQQLQPQHFGDGTRLSIL.

The rearrangement uses TRBV3-1 (or the pseudogene TRBV3-2) and TRBJ2-5, with a weak D call TRBD2 (7 bases). The V end lost 6 bases, the J end lost 1 base, and 12 bases lay between the germline ends. CDR1 and CDR2 from the germline V gene are LGHDT and YNNKEL (reference sequence). This CDR3 has 14 residues. The DNA for the CDR3 is TGTGCCAGCAGGAACCGGGGGGCCCAAGAGACCCAGTACTTC. This encodes CASRNRGAQETQYF.

The rearrangement joins TRBV7-6 to TRBJ1-1; D unclear. Deletions cut 5 bases from V and 2 bases from J, with 12 bases between. Germline CDR1 and CDR2: SGHVS and FNYEAQ. CDR3 length: 14 amino acids. The CDR3 reads CASSPETGNTEAFF. The CDR3 coding sequence is TGTGCCAGCAGCCCGGAGACGGGAAACACTGAAGCTTTCTTT.

The V call is TRBV3-1 (or the pseudogene TRBV3-2), the J call TRBJ1-2; 10 bases agree with TRBD1. This CDR3 is built from 15 residues. Germline lookup yields CDR1 LGHDT and CDR2 YNNKEL (reference sequence). V shed 4 bases and J 4 bases; nucleotides not matched to a gene: 6. This CDR3 reads CASSLRDRGGYGYTF. The CDR3 DNA is TGTGCCAGCAGCCTCCGGGACAGGGGAGGCTATGGCTACACCTTC.

V and J are TRBV19 and TRBJ2-2; 10 nucleotides line up with TRBD2. Germline CDR1 reads LNHDA; CDR2 reads SQIVND (reference sequence). With V trimmed by 10 bases and J by 5 bases, 13 bases remained unmatched. The CDR3 length is 16 residues. The CDR3 sequence: CATRELAGKWTGELFF. The CDR3 bases are TGTGCCACCAGAGAACTAGCGGGGAAATGGACCGGGGAGCTGTTTTTT. Full variable domain (remainder filled in from reference TRBV19 and TRBJ2-2): DGGITQSPKYLFRKEGQNVTLSCEQNLNHDAMYWYRQDPGQGLRLIYYSQIVNDFQKGDIAEGYSVSREKKESFPLTVTSAQKNPTAFYLCATRELAGKWTGELFFGEGSRLTVL.

The V and J genes are TRBV21-1 and TRBJ2-5; TRBD1 is taken as the D call from the table, unchecked against the DNA. TRBV21-1 is deemed a pseudogene. The CDR3 loop spans 18 amino acids. Here the CDR3 DNA reads TGTGCCAGCAGCAAAGAAGGGTGGGACAGGAGACAACAAGAGACCCAGTACTTC. Translating it yields CASSKEGWDRRQQETQYF.

The J gene is TRBJ2-7, the V gene TRBV6-5; possible D gene TRBD2, 5 bases. V gave up 2 bases and J gave up 9 bases, with 8 bases separating them. The CDR3 loop spans 11 amino acids. Germline V gives CDR1 MNHEY, CDR2 SVGAGI. The CDR3 spells CASSYGAGQYF. In DNA, the CDR3 is TGTGCCAGCAGTTACGGCGCGGGGCAGTACTTC.

The rearrangement links TRBV5-1 to TRBJ1-1; 8 bases align to TRBD1. Germline CDR1 is SGHRS and CDR2 is YFSETQ. The ends lost 6 bases at V and 2 bases at J; junction bases unmatched: 6. This CDR3 comprises 14 residues. CDR3 amino acids: CASKTGTGNTEAFF. DNA for the CDR3: TGCGCCAGCAAAACCGGGACAGGAAACACTGAAGCTTTCTTT.